The 10 T cell receptor beta chains presented below share a single source sample, sequenced in a study of blood T cell repertoires in COVID-19. TCRdb's table, derived via immunoSEQ multiplex PCR, lists solely in-frame clones and lacks some. The sample carries some 78,000 clones, roughly 80% recorded once. Material for sequencing was peripheral blood. These receptor sequences come from a man aged 60 to 75 with active or convalescent COVID-19.

The chain links TRBV6-5 to TRBJ2-2; TRBD2 aligns across 8 bases. The germline CDR1 and CDR2 sequences are MNHEY and SVGAGI. J lost 5 bases, V lost 8 bases, and 4 bases had no gene match. This CDR3 contains 13 residues. The CDR3 nucleotides read TGTGCCAGCCGGGCGGGGGGAACCGGGGAGCTGTTTTTT. Its protein product is CASRAGGTGELFF.

The rearrangement links TRBV4-3 to TRBJ2-3, with D maybe TRBD2 (6 bases). The V gene lost 0 bases and the J gene lost 6 bases, with 16 bases spanning the gap. Germline V gives CDR1 LGHNA, CDR2 YSLEER. There are 16 residues in the CDR3. The CDR3 region is CASSQEWADYLDTQYF. CDR3 bases: TGCGCCAGCAGCCAAGAGTGGGCGGACTATCTCGATACGCAGTATTTT.

This sequence joins TRBV4-1 and TRBJ2-1; 10 nucleotides match TRBD2. The CDR3 extends over 15 amino acids. Trimming cost V 4 bases and J 4 bases; bases outside gene matches: 4. The germline CDR1 and CDR2 sequences are MGHRA and YSYEKL. The CDR3 DNA reads TGCGCCAGCAGCCCCCTAGCGGGGGAATACAATGAGCAGTTCTTC. Its protein product is CASSPLAGEYNEQFF.

The chain is built from TRBV2 and TRBJ2-7, with 9 bases aligning to TRBD1. This CDR3 spans 15 amino acids. From germline, CDR1 is SNHLY and CDR2 FYNNEI. V shed 3 bases and J 5 bases; nucleotides not matched to a gene: 8. Here the CDR3 DNA reads TGTGCCAGCAGTGAGGGAGGGACAGGGTTACACGAGCAGTACTTC. Translating gives CASSEGGTGLHEQYF.

V is TRBV2 and J is TRBJ1-2; 7 bases align to TRBD1. The CDR3 is made up of 13 amino acids. With 6 bases clipped from V and 6 bases from J, the junction kept 7 bases outside the gene matches. CDR1 and CDR2 from the germline V gene are SNHLY and FYNNEI. In DNA form, the CDR3 reads TGTGCCAGCAGCTCAACAGGGGAGGATGGCTACACCTTC. Protein product: CASSSTGEDGYTF. The whole variable domain, remainder taken from reference TRBV2 and TRBJ1-2, is EPEVTQTPSHQVTQMGQEVILRCVPISNHLYFYWYRQILGQKVEFLVSFYNNEISEKSEIFDDQFSVERPDGSNFTLKIRSTKLEDSAMYFCASSSTGEDGYTFGSGTRLTVV.

The CDR3 spells CASSHGTSYGYTF. The CDR3 DNA reads TGTGCCAGCAGCCACGGGACATCTTATGGCTACACCTTC. The chain employs TRBV16 and TRBJ1-2, with a tentative D call TRBD1 (6 bases). Trimming removed 3 bases from V and 5 bases from J, with 10 bases in between. Germline CDR1 is KGHSY and CDR2 is FQNENV. The CDR3 totals 13 residues.

This clone was observed a few times. The chain combines TRBV9 with TRBJ1-1, with 8 bases lining up with TRBD1. CDR1 SGDLS and CDR2 YYNGEE come from the germline V gene. The V segment lost 1 base and the J segment 4 bases; nucleotides outside the gene matches: 6. The CDR3 length is 15 residues. Here the CDR3 reads CASSVRTGSSTEAFF. DNA of the CDR3: TGTGCCAGCAGCGTAAGGACAGGGTCGAGCACTGAAGCTTTCTTT. The whole variable domain, filled in from reference TRBV9 and TRBJ1-1, reads DSGVTQTPKHLITATGQRVTLRCSPRSGDLSVYWYQQSLDQGLQFLIQYYNGEERAKGNILERFSAQQFPDLHSELNLSSLELGDSALYFCASSVRTGSSTEAFFGQGTRLTVV.

This clone was found a few times. The chain links TRBV6-6 to TRBJ2-2; 7 bases are a match to TRBD1. The CDR3 loop spans 12 amino acids. From germline, CDR1 is MNHNY and CDR2 SVGAGI (reference sequence). The V gene end was trimmed by 8 bases and the J gene end by 8 bases; junction bases not matched to a gene: 5. The DNA for the CDR3 is TGTGCCAGCCTACGGGGACAGGGGGAGCTGTTTTTT. It encodes CASLRGQGELFF.

The chain is built from TRBV4-2 and TRBJ2-6, with 8 bases that match TRBD1. This CDR3 spans 18 amino acids. Trimming took 0 bases from V and 2 from J; bases not matched to a gene: 6. Germline CDR1 reads LGHNA; CDR2 reads YNFKEQ. The DNA for the CDR3 is TGTGCCAGCAGCCAAGAGTACGGACAGGGCGCTGGGGCCAACGTCCTGACTTTC. It codes for CASSQEYGQGAGANVLTF.

This clone appeared a single time. V gene TRBV11-2 combines with J gene TRBJ1-3; D is possibly TRBD1 (6 bases). Germline V gene data show CDR1 as SGHAT and CDR2 as FQNNGV. The CDR3 totals 16 residues. V was pared by 1 base and J by 4 bases, with 14 bases between. DNA for the CDR3: TGTGCCAGCAGCTTAGTTCCAGGGGAATCAGGAAACACCATATATTTT. As protein: CASSLVPGESGNTIYF. Full variable domain (outside the CDR3, taken from reference TRBV11-2 and TRBJ1-3): EAGVAQSPRYKIIEKRQSVAFWCNPISGHATLYWYQQILGQGPKLLIQFQNNGVVDDSQLPKDRFSAERLKGVDSTLKIQPAKLEDSAVYLCASSLVPGESGNTIYFGEGSWLTVV.